This TCR beta chain was profiled in a study of monozygotic twins with inflammatory bowel disease. The CDR3 totals 14 residues. Germline V gene sequence: CDR1 SNHLY, CDR2 FYNNEI. Of note for this clonotype: Its antigen remains unidentified.

Using the 5' RACE reads, TCRdb records one entry per CDR3 protein without DNA. Listed are approximately 400,000 distinct CDR3 sequences; roughly 2.3% falls within the top ten. Study-wide results and limits: A distinction between different T cell subtypes was not possible.

No sorting of T cells preceded isolation of total RNA from whole blood. The material sequenced was blood. This TCR was recovered from a human donor with ulcerative colitis or Crohn's disease, or a healthy co-twin of an affected twin (not recorded which). V and J are TRBV2 and TRBJ2-5; without DNA, the TCRdb call of TRBD1 cannot be checked. Here the CDR3 reads CASVARANGETQYF.